The 22 T cell receptor beta chains reported below all come from one sample, sequenced in a study of CD8 T cells in Susac syndrome. Reverse transcription used about 0.45 to 1 ug RNA and random hexamers. In TCRdb, the immunoSEQ multiplex PCR reads were re-called with MiXCR into one record per CDR3 protein. The data contain about 100,000 distinct CDR3 sequences, around 96% of them singletons. Sequencing was done on a sample of CD8+ T cells from PBMCs. These TCRs come from a human donor with Susac syndrome.

The chain uses TRBV29-1 and TRBJ2-1, with D possibly being TRBD2 (6 bases). Germline V gene lookup returns CDR1 SQVTM and CDR2 ANQGSEA. The CDR3 is made up of 14 amino acids. V dropped 5 bases and J dropped 6 bases, with 17 bases sitting between them. The CDR3 protein is CSVSSGSAGNEQFF. The CDR3 nucleotides read TGCAGCGTTTCGTCCGGGAGCGCGGGCAATGAGCAGTTCTTC.

This CDR3 reads CAIQEGGYEQYF. CDR3 DNA: TGTGCCATCCAAGAAGGGGGGTACGAGCAGTACTTC. The gene calls are TRBV10-3 and TRBJ2-7; tentatively, D is TRBD1 or TRBD2 (6 bases each). The CDR3 has 12 amino acids. V gave up 8 bases and J gave up 4 bases, with 12 bases separating them. Germline V gives CDR1 ENHRY, CDR2 SYGVKD.

The V call is TRBV12-5, the J call TRBJ2-1; 9 positions match TRBD2. CDR3 size: 19 residues. Germline values: CDR1 LGHNT, CDR2 FRNRAP. With V trimmed by 0 bases and J by 0 bases, 9 bases remained unmatched. CDR3 in amino acids: CASGLVITSGQSSYNEQFF. The CDR3, as DNA: TGTGCTAGTGGTTTGGTAATAACTAGCGGGCAGAGCTCCTACAATGAGCAGTTCTTC.

The chain combines TRBV3-1 with TRBJ2-7; TRBD1 matches at 7 bases. CDR1 LGHDT and CDR2 YNNKEL come from the germline V gene (reference sequence). V gave up 2 bases and J gave up 5 bases; unmatched junction bases: 6. The CDR3 runs 14 residues. CDR3 amino acids: CASSQTGERDEQYF. For the CDR3, the DNA is TGTGCCAGCAGCCAAACAGGGGAGCGCGACGAGCAGTACTTC.

The chain is built from TRBV5-1 and TRBJ2-7; D is ambiguous. This CDR3 is built from 15 residues. V gave up 0 bases and J gave up 3 bases, with 13 bases separating them. CDR1 and CDR2 (germline): SGHRS, YFSETQ. In nucleotides, the CDR3 is TGCGCCAGCAGCTTGGCCGTCCCGGCAAGCTACGAGCAGTACTTC. It specifies CASSLAVPASYEQYF.

The chain is built from TRBV29-1 and TRBJ2-7; D ambiguous. This CDR3 region has 12 residues. CDR1 is SQVTM and CDR2 is ANQGSEA in the germline V gene. V was cut by 4 bases and J by 6 bases, with 13 bases left in between. CDR3: CSVGVKLSEQYF. The CDR3 nucleotides are TGCAGCGTTGGGGTAAAGTTAAGCGAGCAGTACTTC.

V gene TRBV7-2 combines with J gene TRBJ2-5, with 7 bases matching TRBD2. The CDR3 loop spans 15 amino acids. CDR1 SGHTA and CDR2 FQGNSA come from the germline V gene. V shed 1 base and J 5 bases; nucleotides not matched to a gene: 7. DNA for the CDR3: TGTGCCAGCAGCTTAGGGGGGGGGATGATCGAGACCCAGTACTTC. Its protein product is CASSLGGGMIETQYF.

The CDR3 loop reads CASSLVAGAGEQYF. CDR3 DNA: TGTGCCAGCAGTTTAGTAGCGGGGGCCGGGGAGCAGTACTTC. The chain joins TRBV27 to TRBJ2-7; 9 nucleotides match TRBD2. The V segment lost 2 bases and the J segment 7 bases; nucleotides outside the gene matches: 6. The CDR3 length is 14 residues. Germline lookup yields CDR1 MNHEY and CDR2 SMNVEV (reference sequence).

The gene calls are TRBV20-1 and TRBJ2-1; D call uncertain. The V gene lost 4 bases and the J gene lost 6 bases, with 13 bases spanning the gap. In germline, CDR1 is DFQATT, CDR2 SNEGSKA (reference sequence). This CDR3 is built from 13 residues. The CDR3: CSAIPSMSNEQFF. In DNA, the CDR3 is TGCAGTGCTATCCCCAGCATGAGCAATGAGCAGTTCTTC.

This clonotype was picked up one time. CDR3 residues: CASSPGEGARGEQYF. The CDR3 DNA reads as TGTGCCAGCAGTCCGGGAGAGGGGGCGCGAGGCGAGCAGTACTTC. The chain joins TRBV27 to TRBJ2-7; D is possibly TRBD1 (7 bases). The germline V gene has CDR1 MNHEY and CDR2 SMNVEV (reference sequence). The length of the CDR3 is 15 residues. V was cut by 5 bases and J by 6 bases, with 20 bases left in between.

This clonotype was counted a single time. V and J are TRBV5-1 and TRBJ2-7; 8 bases are shared with TRBD1. Per germline, CDR1 SGHRS and CDR2 YFSETQ. This CDR3 is 15 amino acids long. J lost 6 bases, V lost 4 bases, and 12 bases had no gene match. CDR3 sequence reads: CASSAWERTGSEQYF. CDR3 nucleotide sequence: TGCGCCAGCAGCGCCTGGGAGCGGACAGGGAGCGAGCAGTACTTC. The full variable domain, with the rest looked up from reference TRBV5-1 and TRBJ2-7, is KAGVTQTPRYLIKTRGQQVTLSCSPISGHRSVSWYQQTPGQGLQFLFEYFSETQRNKGNFPGRFSGRQFSNSRSEMNVSTLELGDSALYLCASSAWERTGSEQYFGPGTRLTVT.

The DNA for the CDR3 is TGTGCCAGCAGTATCCGGTCAGGTCTGGAGACCCAGTACTTC. It specifies CASSIRSGLETQYF. J is TRBJ2-5 and V is TRBV25-1; D remains unclear. The V end lost 5 bases, the J end lost 5 bases, and 15 bases lay between the germline ends. Per the germline V gene, CDR1 is MGHDK and CDR2 is SYGVNS. CDR3 length equals 14 residues.

This clonotype has a single count. This chain uses TRBV11-2 with TRBJ1-1, with D unresolved. There are 13 residues in the CDR3. CDR1 and CDR2 (germline): SGHAT, FQNNGV. Trimming took off 5 bases at V and 3 bases at J, with 10 bases between the two ends. CDR3 residues: CASSLRLDTEAFF. The CDR3 bases are TGTGCCAGCAGCCTCAGATTGGACACTGAAGCTTTCTTT.

The rearrangement joins TRBV6-6 to TRBJ2-1; TRBD2 agrees at 10 bases. Trimming removed 6 bases from V and 4 bases from J; junction bases left unmatched: 9. Germline V gives CDR1 MNHNY, CDR2 SVGAGI (reference sequence). This CDR3 spans 16 amino acids. CDR3 in amino acids: CASSPQLAGSYNEQFF. The CDR3 coding sequence is TGTGCCAGCAGCCCACAACTAGCGGGAAGTTACAATGAGCAGTTCTTC.

This clonotype was counted once. The chain links TRBV20-1 to TRBJ2-7; 7 nucleotides line up with TRBD1. The CDR3 runs to 13 residues. CDR1 is DFQATT and CDR2 is SNEGSKA in the germline V gene (reference sequence). Trimming at V came to 6 bases and at J to 6 bases, leaving 11 bases not matched to a gene. CDR3 DNA: TGCAGTGCGAGCCCCGGACAGGTAACCGAGCAGTACTTC. This sequence encodes CSASPGQVTEQYF.

V usage is TRBV4-1 and J usage is TRBJ2-7; TRBD1 is a possible D gene (7 bases). CDR3 size: 15 residues. Germline CDR1 MGHRA, CDR2 YSYEKL. Trimming shortened V by 4 bases and J by 1 base, and 14 bases separated the two germline ends. The CDR3 is CASSPLGGQSYEQYF. The CDR3 DNA sequence: TGCGCCAGCAGCCCTCTGGGGGGACAGTCCTACGAGCAGTACTTC.

The J gene is TRBJ2-7, the V gene TRBV20-1; D unclear. In germline, CDR1 is DFQATT, CDR2 SNEGSKA (reference sequence). The length of the CDR3 is 11 residues. V was pared by 5 bases and J by 4 bases, with 9 bases between. The CDR3: CSARWGYEQYF. CDR3 coding DNA: TGCAGTGCTCGCTGGGGTTACGAGCAGTACTTC.

The J gene is TRBJ2-7, the V gene TRBV29-1, with D possibly TRBD1 on 6 matching bases. The CDR3 loop spans 13 amino acids. The germline gives CDR1 SQVTM, CDR2 ANQGSEA. V was pared by 3 bases and J by 4 bases, with 13 bases between. The DNA for the CDR3 is TGCAGCGTTGAGGTGGACAGAGTATACGAGCAGTACTTC. Protein product: CSVEVDRVYEQYF.

The J gene is TRBJ2-7, the V gene TRBV20-1; D possibly corresponds to TRBD1 (5 bases). The germline gives CDR1 DFQATT, CDR2 SNEGSKA (reference sequence). The CDR3 consists of 11 residues. In DNA form, the CDR3 reads TGCGGAGCCAGGGCCGACTACGAGCAGTACTTC. Translating gives CGARADYEQYF.

The chain uses TRBV12-3 or TRBV12-4 and TRBJ2-1; the match to TRBD2 covers 9 bases. The CDR3 has 16 amino acids. With 4 bases clipped from V and 7 bases from J, the junction kept 11 bases outside the gene matches. CDR3 region: CASSSWGAGGVNEQFF. Here the CDR3 DNA reads TGTGCCAGCAGTTCTTGGGGAGCGGGAGGCGTTAATGAGCAGTTCTTC.

In DNA, the CDR3 is TGCAGCGTTGAAACCGGGACAGGGGGGAATGAGCAGTTCTTC. Translated, it gives CSVETGTGGNEQFF. The chain is built from TRBV29-1 and TRBJ2-1; 11 nucleotides agree with TRBD1. Trimming took 2 bases from V and 7 from J; bases not matched to a gene: 4. The CDR3 has 14 residues. Germline CDR1 and CDR2: SQVTM and ANQGSEA.

This rearrangement joins TRBV14 to TRBJ2-7; D gene ambiguous. The V end lost 5 bases, the J end lost 6 bases, and 8 bases lay between the germline ends. The V gene's germline CDR1 is SGHDN and CDR2 FVKESK. The CDR3 is 11 amino acids. The CDR3 loop reads CASSVSFEQYF. The CDR3 DNA follows: TGTGCCAGCAGCGTATCTTTCGAGCAGTACTTC.